This is a list of T cell receptor beta chains from one sample in a study of radiotherapy plus CTLA-4 blockade in lung cancer. Assay used: immunoSEQ multiplex PCR; TCRdb lists only in-frame clones, some missing. The sample has around 49,000 clones, approximately 85% seen once; the top ten hold approximately 30%. Sample: peripheral blood, taken from a patient treated with radiotherapy plus ipilimumab. Every receptor here comes from a human donor with non-small cell lung cancer whose response to radiotherapy plus ipilimumab could not be evaluated. The conserved cysteine and the conserved F or W are not part of the CDR3 here.

>TRBJ1-3|TRBV4-1
ASSHATGFGNTIY
>TRBJ1-5|TRBV19
ASSIDRGNQPQH
>TRBJ1-2|TRBV29-1
SVERAGGDYGYT
>TRBJ2-1|TRBV7-9
ASSNPLRAGGVEQF
>TRBJ2-1|TRBV4-3
ASSQDAPEQGFTYNEQF
>TRBJ1-1|TRBV28
ASHQGSMVNTEAF
>TRBJ2-7|TRBV28
ASSPRTSNYEQY
>TRBJ2-5|TRBV9
ASSLGTSGRAETQY
>TRBJ1-2|TRBV19
ASSYTPGQGASYGYT
>TRBJ1-2|TRBV7-9
ASSLSLHDIGYT
>TRBJ1-1|TRBV19
ASSITSNTEAF
>TRBJ2-2|TRBV19
ASSIGGSGTGELF